This T cell receptor (beta chain) was sequenced in a study of shared clonotypes between healthy human individuals. Across the whole study: There were three CD4 naive, three CD4 memory, two CD8 naive and one CD8 memory plates per donor.

Whole-study results and caveats: Donors were few, which limited the genetic and exposure-history diversity represented.

The germline V gene has CDR1 SGDLS and CDR2 YYNGEE. With 1 base removed from V and 7 bases from J, the gap between germline ends came to 18 bases. CDR3 length equals 16 residues. Concerning this clone: What it binds is not known.

Profiling relied on immunoSEQ multiplex PCR, and the TCRdb table lists in-frame clones only, not all of them. Of about 1.1 million clones in the sample, 70% to 85% were seen once. Input material: memory CD4+ T cells from PBMCs. Sample subset: CD45RA-negative fraction. The genes are TRBV9 and TRBJ2-1, with D possibly TRBD1 on 6 matching bases. The TCR was taken from a man aged 18 to 35 in good health. Some clones in this sample may be carry-over from other donors' samples. The CDR3 is CASSVWGHGGTNEQFF. The DNA of the CDR3 is TGTGCCAGCAGCGTATGGGGGCATGGGGGAACAAATGAGCAGTTCTTC. Combining the CDR3 with reference TRBV9 and TRBJ2-1 gives the whole variable domain DSGVTQTPKHLITATGQRVTLRCSPRSGDLSVYWYQQSLDQGLQFLIQYYNGEERAKGNILERFSAQQFPDLHSELNLSSLELGDSALYFCASSVWGHGGTNEQFFGPGTRLTVL.